These 20 T cell receptor beta chains were sequenced from one sample in a study of blood T cell repertoires in COVID-19. Data came from immunoSEQ multiplex PCR; TCRdb stores just in-frame clones and leaves some out. In the table there are about 310,000 clones, 89% of which are singletons. The sample was PBMCs or T cells enriched from blood (not recorded which). The receptor set was obtained from a woman between 35 and 50 years old who had recovered from COVID-19.

V usage is TRBV15 and J usage is TRBJ2-1, with D perhaps matching TRBD2 (5 bases). Trimming took off 1 base at V and 5 bases at J, with 12 bases between the two ends. CDR1 and CDR2 from the germline V gene are LNHNV and YYDKDF (reference sequence). This CDR3 is 15 amino acids long. The CDR3 reads CATSRVGGVHNEQFF. The DNA for the CDR3 is TGTGCCACCAGCAGAGTAGGAGGAGTCCACAATGAGCAGTTCTTC.

As concerns this clone: This same CDR3 is encoded by further DNA sequences in the sample. This chain uses TRBV2 with TRBJ1-1, with 7 bases lining up with TRBD1. The CDR3 spans 13 residues. Per germline, CDR1 SNHLY and CDR2 FYNNEI. Trimming cost V 5 bases and J 1 base; bases outside gene matches: 1. CDR3 DNA sequence: TGTGCCAGCAGTCGGGACAGGAACACTGAAGCTTTCTTT. This translates into CASSRDRNTEAFF.

The chain employs TRBV30 and TRBJ1-5; maybe TRBD1 (6 bases). Germline loops: CDR1 GTSNPN, CDR2 SVGIG (reference sequence). This CDR3 region has 15 residues. V was trimmed by 0 bases and J by 8 bases, leaving 17 bases between them. The CDR3 region has the DNA TGTGCCTGGAGTGTCAGGATCAGGGGTGGTGAGCCCCAGCATTTT. The encoded protein is CAWSVRIRGGEPQHF.

The J gene is TRBJ2-7, the V gene TRBV29-1; no firm D call. This CDR3 comprises 13 residues. The germline CDR1 and CDR2 sequences are SQVTM and ANQGSEA. With 1 base removed from V and 0 bases from J, the gap between germline ends came to 7 bases. CDR3 nucleotide sequence: TGCAGCGTTGAAGTTATGAGCTCCTACGAGCAGTACTTC. It translates to CSVEVMSSYEQYF.

The chain has TRBV13 and TRBJ2-7; maybe TRBD1 (6 bases). Trimming shortened V by 1 base and J by 5 bases, and 12 bases separated the two germline ends. The CDR3 is 14 residues long. Germline values: CDR1 PRHDT, CDR2 FYEKMQ (reference sequence). For the CDR3, the DNA is TGTGCCAGCAGCTTAGCTCCAGGGGACAACGAGCAGTACTTC. Translating gives CASSLAPGDNEQYF. Full variable domain (outside the CDR3, taken from reference TRBV13 and TRBJ2-7): AAGVIQSPRHLIKEKRETATLKCYPIPRHDTVYWYQQGPGQDPQFLISFYEKMQSDKGSIPDRFSAQQFSDYHSELNMSSLELGDSALYFCASSLAPGDNEQYFGPGTRLTVT.

This chain joins TRBV19 and TRBJ2-7, with TRBD1 identical over 7 bases. Losses at the gene ends were 8 bases for V and 3 bases for J; bases not matched to a gene: 7. CDR1 LNHDA and CDR2 SQIVND come from the germline V gene (reference sequence). The CDR3 consists of 13 residues. The CDR3, as DNA: TGTGCCAGTGCCCCGGGACAGAACTACGAGCAGTACTTC. Protein product: CASAPGQNYEQYF.

V gene TRBV7-3 combines with J gene TRBJ2-1, with TRBD2 as a possible D gene (8 bases). The CDR3 has 19 residues. Germline V gene lookup returns CDR1 SGHTA and CDR2 FQGTGA. V shed 0 bases and J shed 4 bases, with 22 bases lying between them. CDR3 region: CASSLTEGASGSLYNEQFF. The CDR3 nucleotides are TGTGCCAGCAGCTTAACCGAGGGGGCGAGCGGGAGCCTATACAATGAGCAGTTCTTC.

The rearrangement uses TRBV24-1 and TRBJ2-7, with 9 bases aligning to TRBD1. Germline V gives CDR1 KGHDR, CDR2 SFDVKD. The CDR3 contains 15 residues. V was pared by 4 bases and J by 6 bases, with 9 bases of the junction left unmatched. CDR3 DNA: TGTGCCACCAGTGAATCGGGACAGGGAGGGGTCGAGCAGTACTTC. It codes for CATSESGQGGVEQYF.

J is TRBJ1-2 and V is TRBV4-3, with unresolved D. V lost 0 bases and J lost 2, with 10 bases in between. The CDR3 runs 15 residues. The germline gives CDR1 LGHNA, CDR2 YSLEER. CDR3 sequence reads: CASSQEQNQNYGYTF. The CDR3 DNA reads as TGCGCCAGCAGCCAAGAACAGAATCAAAACTATGGCTACACCTTC.

The chain joins TRBV7-2 to TRBJ1-4; no clear D. CDR1 SGHTA and CDR2 FQGNSA come from the germline V gene. Trimming pared 5 bases from V and 4 bases from J, leaving 11 bases between. This CDR3 comprises 14 residues. This CDR3 reads CASSPTVNNEKLFF. The CDR3 DNA reads as TGTGCCAGCAGCCCCACAGTTAATAATGAAAAACTGTTTTTT.

A remark on this clone: Its ends do not fully match the called genes, so a read error is possible. This chain connects TRBV10-3 to TRBJ2-1; D unclear. Germline CDR1 is ENHRY and CDR2 is SYGVKD. The CDR3 is 11 residues long. The CDR3 region has the DNA TGTGCCATCAGTGAAAGGAATGAGCGGTTCTTC. Translating it yields CAISERNERFF.

The chain combines TRBV9 with TRBJ1-3, with a weak D call TRBD1 (5 bases). The V and J ends lost 2 bases and 4 bases respectively, with 13 bases between them. The germline V gene encodes CDR1 SGDLS and CDR2 YYNGEE. The CDR3 has 15 residues. The CDR3 sequence is CASSVIRTRGNTIYF. CDR3 bases: TGTGCCAGCAGCGTCATACGGACACGAGGAAACACCATATATTTT. The full variable domain, its missing parts supplied by reference TRBV9 and TRBJ1-3, is DSGVTQTPKHLITATGQRVTLRCSPRSGDLSVYWYQQSLDQGLQFLIQYYNGEERAKGNILERFSAQQFPDLHSELNLSSLELGDSALYFCASSVIRTRGNTIYFGEGSWLTVV.

CDR3 nucleotide sequence: TGTGCCAGCAGCTTATACAGGGGGCCTAACACTGAAGCTTTCTTT. Protein: CASSLYRGPNTEAFF. This chain joins TRBV11-2 and TRBJ1-1; 9 positions agree with TRBD1. The CDR3 extends over 15 amino acids. V was pared by 2 bases and J by 2 bases, with 3 bases of the junction left unmatched. The V gene's germline CDR1 is SGHAT and CDR2 FQNNGV.

This chain connects TRBV12-5 to TRBJ1-6; TRBD1 matches 10 bases. The germline CDR1 and CDR2 sequences are LGHNT and FRNRAP. The J segment lost 9 bases and the V segment lost 7 bases, leaving 6 bases of the junction unmatched. The CDR3 consists of 14 residues. The CDR3 region is CASVARDRGSPLHF. The CDR3 DNA sequence: TGTGCTAGTGTCGCCCGGGACAGGGGTTCACCCCTCCACTTT. The entire variable domain, with the rest obtained from reference TRBV12-5 and TRBJ1-6, is as follows: DARVTQTPRHKVTEMGQEVTMRCQPILGHNTVFWYRQTMMQGLELLAYFRNRAPLDDSGMPKDRFSAEMPDATLATLKIQPSEPRDSAVYFCASVARDRGSPLHFGNGTRLTVT.

On this clone: One junction end disagrees with the germline gene, perhaps due to a read error. The CDR3: CASSLDGQGGNEQFF. As DNA, the CDR3 is TGTGCTAGCAGCTTAGATGGTCAGGGGGGCAATGAGCAGTTCTTC. This chain uses TRBV7-7 with TRBJ2-1; weak D call: TRBD1 (7 bases). The CDR3 spans 15 residues. Germline CDR1 and CDR2: SSHAT and FNYEAQ (reference sequence).

The CDR3 reads CASSLQGTDYGYTF. The CDR3 DNA reads TGTGCCAGCTCACTACAGGGAACGGACTATGGCTACACCTTC. V and J are TRBV18 and TRBJ1-2; D possibly corresponds to TRBD1 (6 bases). V lost 4 bases to trimming and J lost 3 bases, with 12 bases between them. The CDR3 contains 14 residues. Germline loops: CDR1 KGHSH, CDR2 LQKENI.

This sequence joins TRBV10-2 and TRBJ2-7, with D tentatively TRBD2 (7 bases). This CDR3 is 13 amino acids long. V lost 8 bases and J 7 bases, leaving 18 bases between the germline ends. CDR1 is WSHSY, CDR2 SAAADI, per germline. CDR3 in amino acids: CASGGAFYGEQYF. The CDR3 coding sequence is TGCGCCAGCGGGGGGGCCTTTTACGGGGAGCAGTACTTC.

The chain couples TRBV9 to TRBJ2-5; a weak D match, TRBD2 (5 bases). Trimming took 3 bases from V and 7 from J, leaving 22 bases between them. Per germline, CDR1 SGDLS and CDR2 YYNGEE. This CDR3 region has 16 residues. The CDR3 region is CASSAALDLYSGTQYF. Written as DNA, the CDR3 is TGTGCCAGCAGCGCAGCCCTGGACCTCTACAGCGGGACCCAGTACTTC.

In the case of this clone: Within the sample, other DNA sequences also encode this same CDR3. The chain recombines TRBV7-2 with TRBJ1-6, with D possibly matching TRBD1 (5 bases). This CDR3 spans 15 amino acids. Trimming removed 3 bases from V and 3 bases from J, with 9 bases in between. Looked up from germline, CDR1 is SGHTA and CDR2 is FQGNSA. The DNA of the CDR3 is TGTGCCAGCAGCTTGCAGGGCAGCTATAATTCACCCCTCCACTTT. Translating gives CASSLQGSYNSPLHF.

The chain combines TRBV5-1 with TRBJ2-3; D might be TRBD2 (6 bases). V lost 4 bases and J lost 2, with 17 bases in between. The CDR3 is made up of 16 amino acids. The germline gives CDR1 SGHRS, CDR2 YFSETQ. The CDR3 sequence: CASSPDWRAITDTQYF. The DNA for the CDR3 is TGCGCCAGCAGCCCTGACTGGAGGGCCATCACAGATACGCAGTATTTT.